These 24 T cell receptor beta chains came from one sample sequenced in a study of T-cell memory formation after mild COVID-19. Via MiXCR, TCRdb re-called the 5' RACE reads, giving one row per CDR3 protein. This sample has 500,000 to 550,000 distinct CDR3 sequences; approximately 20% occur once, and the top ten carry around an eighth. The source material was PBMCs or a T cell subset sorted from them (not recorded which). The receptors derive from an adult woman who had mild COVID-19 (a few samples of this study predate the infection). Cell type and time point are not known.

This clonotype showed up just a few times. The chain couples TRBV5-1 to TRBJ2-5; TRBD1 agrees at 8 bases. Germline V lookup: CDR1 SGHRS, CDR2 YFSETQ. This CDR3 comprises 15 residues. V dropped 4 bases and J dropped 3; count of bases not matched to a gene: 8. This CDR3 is CASSTGQGIEETQYF. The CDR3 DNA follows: TGCGCCAGCAGCACCGGACAGGGAATCGAAGAGACCCAGTACTTC.

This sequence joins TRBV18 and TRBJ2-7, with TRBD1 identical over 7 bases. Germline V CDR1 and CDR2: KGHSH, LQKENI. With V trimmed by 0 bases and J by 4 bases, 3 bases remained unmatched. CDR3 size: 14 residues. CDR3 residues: CASSPPGGRYEQYF. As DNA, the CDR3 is TGTGCCAGCTCACCACCAGGGGGCCGGTACGAGCAGTACTTC. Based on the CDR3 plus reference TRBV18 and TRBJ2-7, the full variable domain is NAGVMQNPRHLVRRRGQEARLRCSPMKGHSHVYWYRQLPEEGLKFMVYLQKENIIDESGMPKERFSAEFPKEGPSILRIQQVVRGDSAAYFCASSPPGGRYEQYFGPGTRLTVT.

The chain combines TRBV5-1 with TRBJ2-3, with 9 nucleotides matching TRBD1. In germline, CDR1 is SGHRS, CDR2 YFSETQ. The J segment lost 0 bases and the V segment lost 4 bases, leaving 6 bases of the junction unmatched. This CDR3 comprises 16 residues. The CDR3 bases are TGCGCCAGCAGCCACCTGACAGGGGGGAGCACAGATACGCAGTATTTT. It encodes CASSHLTGGSTDTQYF.

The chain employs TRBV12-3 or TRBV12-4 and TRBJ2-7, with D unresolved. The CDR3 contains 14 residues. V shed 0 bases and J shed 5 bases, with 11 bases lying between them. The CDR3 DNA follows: TGTGCCAGCAGTTTAGCGCCCCTTGTGGACGAGCAGTACTTC. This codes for CASSLAPLVDEQYF.

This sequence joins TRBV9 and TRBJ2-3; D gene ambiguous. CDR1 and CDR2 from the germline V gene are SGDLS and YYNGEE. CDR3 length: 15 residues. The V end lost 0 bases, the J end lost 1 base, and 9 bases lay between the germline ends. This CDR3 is CASSVDRSRTDTQYF. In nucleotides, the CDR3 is TGTGCCAGCAGCGTAGATCGTTCCCGCACAGATACGCAGTATTTT.

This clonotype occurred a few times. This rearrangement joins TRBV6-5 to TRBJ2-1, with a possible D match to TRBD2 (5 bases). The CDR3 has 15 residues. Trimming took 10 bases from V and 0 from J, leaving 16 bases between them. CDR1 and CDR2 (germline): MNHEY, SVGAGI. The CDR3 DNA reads TGTGCCACCGCCACGGGAACCCGCTCCTACAATGAGCAGTTCTTC. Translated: CATATGTRSYNEQFF.

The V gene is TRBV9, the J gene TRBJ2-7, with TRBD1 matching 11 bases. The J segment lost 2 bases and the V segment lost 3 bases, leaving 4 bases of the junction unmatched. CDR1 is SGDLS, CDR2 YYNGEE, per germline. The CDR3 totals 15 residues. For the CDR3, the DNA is TGTGCCAGCAGCGAGGGACAGGGGGTCGCCTACGAGCAGTACTTC. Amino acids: CASSEGQGVAYEQYF. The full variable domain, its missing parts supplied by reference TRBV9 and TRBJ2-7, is DSGVTQTPKHLITATGQRVTLRCSPRSGDLSVYWYQQSLDQGLQFLIQYYNGEERAKGNILERFSAQQFPDLHSELNLSSLELGDSALYFCASSEGQGVAYEQYFGPGTRLTVT.

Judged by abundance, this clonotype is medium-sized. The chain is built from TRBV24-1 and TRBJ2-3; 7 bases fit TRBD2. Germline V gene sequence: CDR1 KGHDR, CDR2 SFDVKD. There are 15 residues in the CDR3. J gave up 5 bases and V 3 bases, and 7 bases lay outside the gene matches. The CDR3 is CATSDPRGYGDTQYF. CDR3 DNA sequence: TGTGCCACCAGTGATCCGCGGGGGTACGGAGATACGCAGTATTTT.

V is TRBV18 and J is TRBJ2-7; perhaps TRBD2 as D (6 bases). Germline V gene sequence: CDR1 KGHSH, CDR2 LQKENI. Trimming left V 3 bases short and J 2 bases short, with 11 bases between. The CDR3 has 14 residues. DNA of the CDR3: TGTGCCAGCTCACCTCTGGAGGGGCCCTACGAGCAGTACTTC. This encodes CASSPLEGPYEQYF.

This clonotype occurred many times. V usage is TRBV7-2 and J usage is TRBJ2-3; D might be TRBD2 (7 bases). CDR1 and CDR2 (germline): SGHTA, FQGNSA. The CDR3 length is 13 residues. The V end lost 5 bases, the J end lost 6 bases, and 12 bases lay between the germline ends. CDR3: CASSVEGGDTQYF. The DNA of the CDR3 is TGTGCCAGCAGCGTCGAGGGGGGGGATACGCAGTATTTT.

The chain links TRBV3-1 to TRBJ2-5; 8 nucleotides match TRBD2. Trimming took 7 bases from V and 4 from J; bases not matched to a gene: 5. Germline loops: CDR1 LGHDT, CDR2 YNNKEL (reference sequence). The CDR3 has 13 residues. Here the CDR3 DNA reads TGTGCCAGCATGAGAGGACTAGCAGAGACCCAGTACTTC. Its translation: CASMRGLAETQYF.

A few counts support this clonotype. This CDR3 is CASSSPGGLAEETQYF. The DNA of the CDR3 is TGTGCCAGCAGCTCCCCCGGGGGACTAGCGGAAGAGACCCAGTACTTC. The chain links TRBV11-1 to TRBJ2-5, with 11 bases matching TRBD2. There are 16 residues in the CDR3. Germline-derived CDR1 and CDR2 are SGHAT and FQDESV (reference sequence). Germline trimming cut 4 bases from V and 3 bases from J; bases unmatched to any gene: 7. The full variable domain, with the rest looked up from reference TRBV11-1 and TRBJ2-5, is EAEVAQSPRYKITEKSQAVAFWCDPISGHATLYWYRQILGQGPELLVQFQDESVVDDSQLPKDRFSAERLKGVDSTLKIQPAELGDSAMYLCASSSPGGLAEETQYFGPGTRLLVL.

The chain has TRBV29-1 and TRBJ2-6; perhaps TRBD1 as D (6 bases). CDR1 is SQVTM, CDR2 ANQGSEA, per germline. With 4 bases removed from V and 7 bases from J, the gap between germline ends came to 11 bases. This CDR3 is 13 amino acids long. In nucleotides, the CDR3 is TGCAGCGTTGGGCAGGGGAGAGCCAACGTCCTGACTTTC. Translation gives CSVGQGRANVLTF.

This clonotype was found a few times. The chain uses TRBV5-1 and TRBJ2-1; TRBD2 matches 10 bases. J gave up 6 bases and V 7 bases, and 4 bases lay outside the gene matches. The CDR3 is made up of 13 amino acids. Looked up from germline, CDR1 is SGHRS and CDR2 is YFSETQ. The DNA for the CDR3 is TGCGCCAGCCGAGCGGGGGGGCTCAATGAGCAGTTCTTC. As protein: CASRAGGLNEQFF.

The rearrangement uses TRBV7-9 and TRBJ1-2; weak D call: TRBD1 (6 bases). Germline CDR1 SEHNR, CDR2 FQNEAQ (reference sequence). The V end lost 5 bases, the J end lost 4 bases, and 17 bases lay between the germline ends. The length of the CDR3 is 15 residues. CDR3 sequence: CASSPGNLGGYGYTF. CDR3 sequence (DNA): TGTGCCAGCAGCCCCGGGAACCTAGGGGGCTATGGCTACACCTTC.

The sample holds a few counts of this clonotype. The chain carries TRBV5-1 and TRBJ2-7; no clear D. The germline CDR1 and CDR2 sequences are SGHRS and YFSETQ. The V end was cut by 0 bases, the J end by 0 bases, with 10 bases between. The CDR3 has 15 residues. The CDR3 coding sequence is TGCGCCAGCAGCTTGGGGCGCGCTAGCTCCTACGAGCAGTACTTC. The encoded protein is CASSLGRASSYEQYF.

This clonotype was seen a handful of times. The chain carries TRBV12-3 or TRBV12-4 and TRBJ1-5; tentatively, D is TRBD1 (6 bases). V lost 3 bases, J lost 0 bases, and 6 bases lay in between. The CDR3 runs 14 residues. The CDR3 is CASSLDSSNQPQHF. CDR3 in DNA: TGTGCCAGCAGTTTGGACAGTAGCAATCAGCCCCAGCATTTT.

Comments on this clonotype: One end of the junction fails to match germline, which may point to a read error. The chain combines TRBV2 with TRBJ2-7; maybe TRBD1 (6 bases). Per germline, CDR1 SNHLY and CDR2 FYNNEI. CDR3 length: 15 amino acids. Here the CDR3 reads CASTEWGLPVGEHYF. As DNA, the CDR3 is TGTGCCAGCACCGAGTGGGGGCTTCCCGTCGGGGAGCACTACTTC. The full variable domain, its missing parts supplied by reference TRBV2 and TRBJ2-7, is EPEVTQTPSHQVTQMGQEVILRCVPISNHLYFYWYRQILGQKVEFLVSFYNNEISEKSEIFDDQFSVERPDGSNFTLKIRSTKLEDSAMYFCASTEWGLPVGEHYFGPGTRLTVT.

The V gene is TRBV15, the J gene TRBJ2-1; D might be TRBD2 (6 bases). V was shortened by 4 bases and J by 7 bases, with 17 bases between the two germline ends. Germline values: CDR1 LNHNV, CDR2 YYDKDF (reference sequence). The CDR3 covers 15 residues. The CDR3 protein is CATSKVRRDRNEQFF. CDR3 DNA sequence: TGTGCCACCAGCAAAGTAAGGAGGGATCGAAATGAGCAGTTCTTC.

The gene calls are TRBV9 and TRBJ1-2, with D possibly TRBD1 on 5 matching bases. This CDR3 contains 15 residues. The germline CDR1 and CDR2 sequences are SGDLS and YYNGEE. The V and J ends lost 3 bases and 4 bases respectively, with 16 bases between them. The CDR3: CASSAISGPTYGYTF. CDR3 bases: TGTGCCAGCAGCGCGATTTCGGGACCCACCTATGGCTACACCTTC.

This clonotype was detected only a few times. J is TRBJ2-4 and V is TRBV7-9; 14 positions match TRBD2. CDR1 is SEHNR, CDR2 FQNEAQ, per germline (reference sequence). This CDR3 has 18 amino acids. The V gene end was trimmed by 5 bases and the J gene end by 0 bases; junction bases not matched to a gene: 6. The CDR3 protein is CASSRGLAGGRAKNIQYF. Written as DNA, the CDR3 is TGTGCCAGCAGCCGTGGACTAGCGGGAGGCCGAGCCAAAAACATTCAGTACTTC.

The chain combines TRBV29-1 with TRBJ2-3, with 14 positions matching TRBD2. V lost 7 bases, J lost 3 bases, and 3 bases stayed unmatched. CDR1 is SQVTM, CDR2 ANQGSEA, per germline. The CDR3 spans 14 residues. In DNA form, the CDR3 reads TGCAGCGGCAGACTAGCGGGGGGGACAGATACGCAGTATTTT. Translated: CSGRLAGGTDTQYF.

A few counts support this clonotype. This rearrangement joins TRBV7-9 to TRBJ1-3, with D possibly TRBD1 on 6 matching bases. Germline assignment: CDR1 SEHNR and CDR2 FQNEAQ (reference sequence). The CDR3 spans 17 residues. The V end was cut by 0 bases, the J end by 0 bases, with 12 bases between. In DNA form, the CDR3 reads TGTGCCAGCAGCTTAGCGCAACCAGGGGACTCTGGAAACACCATATATTTT. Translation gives CASSLAQPGDSGNTIYF.

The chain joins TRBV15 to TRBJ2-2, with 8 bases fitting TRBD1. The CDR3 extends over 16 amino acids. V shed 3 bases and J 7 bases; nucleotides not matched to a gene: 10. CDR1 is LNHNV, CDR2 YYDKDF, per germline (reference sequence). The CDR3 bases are TGTGCCACCAGCAGGGGTAGACAGGGGACATTCGGGGAGCTGTTTTTT. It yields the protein CATSRGRQGTFGELFF. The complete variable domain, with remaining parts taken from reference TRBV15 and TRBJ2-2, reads DAMVIQNPRYQVTQFGKPVTLSCSQTLNHNVMYWYQQKSSQAPKLLFHYYDKDFNNEADTPDNFQSRRPNTSFCFLDIRSPGLGDTAMYLCATSRGRQGTFGELFFGEGSRLTVL.